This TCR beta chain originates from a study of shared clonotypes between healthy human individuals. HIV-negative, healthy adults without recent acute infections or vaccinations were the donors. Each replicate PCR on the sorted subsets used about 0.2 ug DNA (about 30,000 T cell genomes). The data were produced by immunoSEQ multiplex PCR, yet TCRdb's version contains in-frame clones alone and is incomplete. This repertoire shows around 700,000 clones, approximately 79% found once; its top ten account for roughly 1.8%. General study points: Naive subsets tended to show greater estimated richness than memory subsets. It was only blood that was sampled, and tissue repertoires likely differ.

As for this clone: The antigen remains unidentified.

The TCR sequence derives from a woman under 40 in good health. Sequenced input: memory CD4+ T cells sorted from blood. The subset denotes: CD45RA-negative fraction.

DNA for the CDR3: TGTGCCAGCAGCACCGGAGGGTACGAGCAGTACTTC. It codes for CASSTGGYEQYF. V is TRBV5-6 and J is TRBJ2-7; a possible D gene is TRBD2 (6 bases). Germline V CDR1 and CDR2: SGHDT, YYEEEE. This CDR3 contains 12 residues. V lost 4 bases and J 4 bases, leaving 9 bases between the germline ends.